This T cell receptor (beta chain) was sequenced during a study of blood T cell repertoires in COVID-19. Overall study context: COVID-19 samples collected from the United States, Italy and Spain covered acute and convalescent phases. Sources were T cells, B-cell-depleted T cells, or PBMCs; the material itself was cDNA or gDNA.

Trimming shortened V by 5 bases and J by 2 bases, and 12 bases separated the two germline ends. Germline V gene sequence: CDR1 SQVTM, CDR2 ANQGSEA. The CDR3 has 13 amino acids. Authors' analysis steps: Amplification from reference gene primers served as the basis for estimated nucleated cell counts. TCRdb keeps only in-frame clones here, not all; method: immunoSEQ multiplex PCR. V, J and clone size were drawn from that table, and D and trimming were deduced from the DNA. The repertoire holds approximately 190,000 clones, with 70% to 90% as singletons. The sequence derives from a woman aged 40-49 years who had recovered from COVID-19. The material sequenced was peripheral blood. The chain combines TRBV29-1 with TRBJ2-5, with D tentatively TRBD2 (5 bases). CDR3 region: CSVSVAIQETQYF. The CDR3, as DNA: TGCAGCGTTTCCGTAGCGATTCAAGAGACCCAGTACTTC.